A selection of T cell receptor beta chains follows, all from one sample in a study of identifying expanded T cells in peripheral blood. TCRdb keeps only in-frame clones here, not all; method: immunoSEQ multiplex PCR. The sample holds 95,000 to 150,000 clones, roughly 84% seen once. The source material was blood. These receptors all stem from a person between 18 and 75 years old in good health. Each CDR3 is given with its conserved first and last residue. The order of the fields is V gene, CDR3 length, J gene, D gene, clone size, CDR3 protein, CDR3 DNA. The D gene is left open where the match is weak. The size field is filled for only some rows; it gives once, few, many or a size class.

TRBV30,16,TRBJ1-5,.,.,CAWSVRIGRNNQPQHF,TGTGCCTGGAGTGTTAGGATCGGGAGGAACAATCAGCCCCAGCATTTT
TRBV29-1,13,TRBJ1-1,.,medium-sized,CSVLQGGYTEAFF,TGCAGCGTACTTCAGGGCGGGTACACTGAAGCTTTCTTT
TRBV29-1,11,TRBJ1-1,.,once,CSVPALTEAFF,TGCAGCGTTCCCGCCCTCACTGAAGCTTTCTTT
TRBV30,12,TRBJ1-2,.,.,CAWTSTEYGYTF,TGTGCCTGGACTTCCACAGAGTATGGCTACACCTTC
TRBV6-5,13,TRBJ1-2,TRBD1,few,CASSQTGNYGYTF,TGTGCCAGCAGTCAGACAGGGAACTATGGCTACACCTTC
TRBV15,16,TRBJ1-1,.,.,CATSRDGSGIGTEAFF,TGTGCCACCAGCAGAGATGGCTCGGGGATCGGCACTGAAGCTTTCTTT
TRBV2,14,TRBJ1-2,.,once,CASARTVPSYGYTF,TGTGCCAGCGCTCGGACAGTCCCCTCCTATGGCTACACCTTC
TRBV5-1,15,TRBJ1-1,.,.,CASSLASRVNTEAFF,TGCGCCAGCAGCTTGGCCAGTAGGGTCAACACTGAAGCTTTCTTT
TRBV7-2,12,TRBJ2-7,.,.,CASSSRGREQYF,TGTGCCAGCAGCTCGCGTGGGAGGGAGCAGTACTTC
TRBV5-4,17,TRBJ2-7,.,few,CASSLALRDTLSYEQYF,TGTGCCAGCAGCTTGGCTCTAAGGGACACCCTTTCCTACGAGCAGTACTTC
TRBV11-2,16,TRBJ1-4,TRBD1,.,CASSLTTGLGNEKLFF,TGTGCCAGCAGCTTAACGACAGGGTTGGGGAATGAAAAACTGTTTTTT
TRBV18,13,TRBJ1-5,.,.,CASSPQGDQPQHF,TGTGCCAGCTCACCACAGGGGGATCAGCCCCAGCATTTT
TRBV27,14,TRBJ2-7,.,.,CATRPGGGSYEQYF,TGTGCCACCCGGCCAGGGGGGGGCTCCTACGAGCAGTACTTC
TRBV11-2,14,TRBJ2-7,.,.,CASSLVHRSYEQYF,TGTGCCAGCAGCTTAGTCCACCGATCCTACGAGCAGTACTTC
TRBV25-1,18,TRBJ2-2,TRBD2,.,CASSEYGGVKGNTGELFF,TGTGCCAGCAGTGAATATGGGGGGGTCAAGGGGAACACCGGGGAGCTGTTTTTT
TRBV5-1,13,TRBJ2-5,.,.,CASSLGRQETQYF,TGCGCCAGCAGCTTGGGCCGGCAAGAGACCCAGTACTTC
TRBV5-1,14,TRBJ1-1,.,once,CASSFSNLNTEAFF,TGCGCCAGCAGCTTTAGTAACCTGAACACTGAAGCTTTCTTT
TRBV4-3,16,TRBJ2-1,.,.,CASSQDRRGSYNEQFF,TGCGCCAGCAGCCAAGATAGGCGGGGATCCTACAATGAGCAGTTCTTC
TRBV4-3,14,TRBJ2-3,TRBD2,.,CASSQGRLAGGLIF,TGCGCCAGCAGCCAAGGGCGACTAGCGGGGGGCCTAATTTTT
TRBV7-8,12,TRBJ2-7,.,.,CASSPEDRSQYF,TGTGCCAGCAGCCCAGAGGACCGGTCGCAGTACTTC
TRBV6-5,15,TRBJ2-1,.,.,CASSFNSLPYNEQFF,TGTGCCAGCAGTTTTAACAGCCTCCCCTACAATGAGCAGTTCTTC
TRBV10-3,11,TRBJ2-3,.,.,CAISRGDTQYF,TGTGCCATCAGTAGGGGGGATACGCAGTATTTT
TRBV7-9,14,TRBJ1-4,TRBD1,once,CASSVQGGREKLFF,TGTGCCAGCAGCGTACAGGGGGGGCGTGAAAAACTGTTTTTT
TRBV6-5,13,TRBJ1-6,.,.,CASFKGVNSPLHF,TGTGCCAGCTTCAAGGGGGTGAATTCACCCCTCCACTTT
TRBV6-5,13,TRBJ1-5,.,.,CAGQISSNQPQHF,TGTGCCGGCCAGATCTCGAGCAATCAGCCCCAGCATTTT
TRBV6-5,15,TRBJ2-7,TRBD1,.,CASSYGTGDPYEQYF,TGTGCCAGCAGTTACGGGACAGGGGATCCCTACGAGCAGTACTTC
TRBV5-1,16,TRBJ1-4,.,.,CASSNDIRAGYEKLFF,TGCGCCAGCAGCAACGACATTCGGGCTGGTTATGAAAAACTGTTTTTT
TRBV19,15,TRBJ2-6,.,.,CASSIRVAGANVLTF,TGTGCCAGTAGTATACGGGTTGCGGGGGCCAACGTCCTGACTTTC
TRBV30,15,TRBJ1-4,.,.,CALTLKRTTNEKLFF,TGTGCCTTGACCTTAAAACGTACAACTAATGAAAAACTGTTTTTT
TRBV19,15,TRBJ1-4,.,.,CASSKRGRTNEKLFF,TGTGCCAGTAGTAAACGGGGGAGGACTAATGAAAAACTGTTTTTT
TRBV5-1,17,TRBJ2-2,TRBD1,.,CASSRKDRKKNTGELFF,TGCGCCAGCAGCCGAAAGGACAGGAAGAAGAACACCGGGGAGCTGTTTTTT
TRBV11-2,14,TRBJ2-5,.,.,CASRHSRTQETQYF,TGTGCCAGCCGACACAGCCGAACACAAGAGACCCAGTACTTC
TRBV6-4,13,TRBJ2-7,.,.,CASRTGRVYEQYF,TGTGCCAGCAGAACAGGCAGGGTCTACGAGCAGTACTTC
TRBV28,14,TRBJ1-2,.,many,CASSPRDTPGGYTF,TGTGCCAGCAGTCCGCGGGACACCCCCGGGGGCTACACCTTC
TRBV5-8,16,TRBJ1-1,.,.,CASSWMDLRGFTEAFF,TGTGCCAGCAGCTGGATGGACCTGAGGGGGTTCACTGAAGCTTTCTTT
TRBV10-1,13,TRBJ1-2,TRBD1,few,CASSGDRAYGYTF,TGCGCCAGCAGTGGGGACAGGGCCTATGGCTACACCTTC
TRBV10-2,13,TRBJ2-7,.,.,CASSEGTSYEQYF,TGCGCCAGCAGTGAGGGGACGAGCTACGAGCAGTACTTC
TRBV7-2,16,TRBJ1-1,TRBD1,once,CASSEGTVGMNTEAFF,TGTGCCAGCAGCGAAGGGACAGTTGGGATGAACACTGAAGCTTTCTTT
TRBV6-5,13,TRBJ1-2,.,.,CASRTKPPYGHTF,TGTGCCAGCAGAACCAAACCCCCGTATGGCCACACCTTC
TRBV4-1,15,TRBJ2-7,TRBD2,.,CASSQRLAGAYEQYF,TGCGCCAGCAGCCAACGACTAGCGGGGGCCTACGAGCAGTACTTC
TRBV19,15,TRBJ2-3,.,.,CASSMSAGKRDTQYF,TGTGCCAGTAGTATGTCGGCGGGGAAAAGAGATACGCAGTATTTT
TRBV5-1,15,TRBJ2-7,.,.,CASSSRYSNFDEQYF,TGCGCCAGCAGCTCCCGTTACAGCAATTTCGACGAGCAGTACTTC
TRBV18,12,TRBJ1-5,.,.,CASSPSSQPQHF,TGTGCCAGCTCACCCTCAAGTCAGCCCCAGCATTTT
TRBV10-3,12,TRBJ2-7,.,.,CAISDTEYEQYF,TGTGCCATCAGTGATACTGAGTACGAGCAGTACTTC
TRBV29-1,14,TRBJ1-1,.,.,CSVGLVKGDAEAFF,TGCAGCGTTGGGTTGGTTAAGGGGGACGCTGAAGCTTTCTTT
TRBV5-1,13,TRBJ1-2,.,.,CASSLDAGYGYTF,TGCGCCAGCAGCTTGGACGCGGGTTACGGCTACACCTTC
TRBV15,12,TRBJ2-3,.,.,CATSQGPDTQYF,TGTGCCACCAGCCAGGGACCAGATACGCAGTATTTT
TRBV5-6,16,TRBJ1-6,.,once,CASSLPTGSHNSPLHF,TGTGCCAGCAGCCTACCTACAGGGTCCCATAATTCACCCCTCCACTTT
TRBV7-8,14,TRBJ2-1,.,.,CASSFPGGRNEQFF,TGTGCCAGCAGCTTTCCCGGGGGCCGCAATGAGCAGTTCTTC
TRBV6-1,12,TRBJ1-1,.,.,CASINIGPGAFF,TGTGCCAGCATTAACATTGGCCCTGGAGCTTTCTTT
TRBV7-9,13,TRBJ2-3,.,.,CASSLVDTDTQYF,TGTGCCAGCAGCTTAGTAGACACAGATACGCAGTATTTT
TRBV7-9,16,TRBJ2-7,.,.,CASTSSRTAGNYEQYF,TGTGCCAGCACTTCTAGCCGGACAGCGGGAAACTACGAGCAGTACTTC
TRBV5-6,15,TRBJ1-1,.,.,CASSLRGAWNTEAFF,TGTGCCAGCAGCTTGAGGGGGGCCTGGAACACTGAAGCTTTCTTT
TRBV5-6,17,TRBJ1-3,.,.,CASSFFVAGLASNTIYF,TGTGCCAGCAGCTTTTTCGTGGCAGGTCTAGCCTCAAACACCATATATTTT
TRBV2,14,TRBJ1-2,TRBD1,.,CASSATGGGYGYTF,TGTGCCAGCAGCGCGACAGGGGGCGGCTATGGCTACACCTTC
TRBV15,13,TRBJ1-2,.,.,CATSRGGDYGYTF,TGTGCCACCAGCAGGGGAGGGGACTATGGCTACACCTTC
TRBV5-4,13,TRBJ1-6,.,.,CASSLGADSPLHF,TGTGCCAGCAGCTTAGGGGCAGATTCACCCCTCCACTTT